The sequence of this T cell receptor (beta chain) was determined in a study of blood T cell repertoires in COVID-19 (dated by TCRdb to 2018 to 2020). For the wider study: Collaborator samples came from the United States, Italy and Spain and covered acute and convalescent phases of COVID-19. The material from the prospective study consisted of cDNA or gDNA derived from T cells, B-cell-depleted T cells, or PBMCs. Deeply sampled blood TCRbeta repertoires from subjects exposed to, actively infected with, or recovered from COVID-19 were included in the dataset. The repertoires were released in a freely available public database meant as a resource for research on the immune response to SARS-CoV-2. The samples were drawn from the first 160 participants of the ongoing ImmuneRACE study and from 1,254 subjects provided by 6 global collaborators. The sample metadata nearly always contained a de-identified subject ID, COVID-19 status, age in years and sex. Where available, HLA class I and class II types were taken from metadata supplied by the sample provider and were not determined by assay-based typing. Paper-wide results and their limitations: The quantity of clinical and demographic metadata differed by source and by participant and was supplied without curation.

Participants in the prospective study were aged about 18 to 89 years, lived in 20 to 30 United States geographic areas, and enrolled through a virtual design. To assign participants to cohorts, the prospective study relied on clinical history that participants themselves reported in a screening survey and a study questionnaire. In the prospective study, mobile phlebotomists collected whole blood, serum and a nasopharyngeal or oropharyngeal swab from each participant. Over a roughly 2-month period, participants in the prospective study had the option of providing additional blood draws and questionnaires. Before DNA extraction, prospective study blood samples were shipped either frozen or at room temperature. The immunoSEQ Assay, a bias-controlled multiplex PCR, was used to amplify TCRbeta CDR3 regions from genomic DNA. Turning to the authors' computational methods: The number of nucleated cells in each sample was estimated from the amplification of reference gene primers within the assay. To quantify the absolute abundance of each unique TCRbeta CDR3 rearrangement, sequence reads were collapsed and filtered. Productive Simpson clonality was computed per sample as the square root of Simpson's diversity index over productive rearrangements. In its TCRdb copy, this immuneACCESS table keeps in-frame sequences only and misses some clones. Where compared with another copy, unresolved V genes explain less than half of these, and the others have no known cause. That table furnishes V, J and clone size, whereas the DNA furnished D and trimming. The sample has 200,000 to 250,000 clones on record, more than 75% of them singletons. The ten largest clones capture approximately 4.6% of the sample.

CDR3 length: 15 amino acids, cysteine to phenylalanine. Just CDR3 DNA is preserved here, 45 bases in frame from base 1. V is cut back by 6 bases and J by 8 bases, with 13 bases in the junction unmatched. Looking up the germline V gene yields CDR1 MNHEY and CDR2 SVGAGI. With respect to this clone: What this receptor recognizes is not known. Per-nucleotide qualities are absent, and no much larger clonotype sits a single base away.

Material: PBMCs or T cells enriched from blood (not recorded which). This TCR was recovered from a man aged 30 to 39 with acute COVID-19. The chain uses TRBV6-5 and TRBJ2-3, and TRBD1 matches 8 of the central bases. The sequenced DNA is TGTGCCAGCAGAGATTCAGGGGGCGCGCCCGTTACGCAGTATTTT. Its coded protein is CASRDSGGAPVTQYF.